This T cell receptor (beta chain) was sequenced for a study of human thymus T cells. Study-wide results and caveats: As related research reported, thymic repertoires overlapped highly among unrelated individuals. Repertoires sampled from thymus and blood appeared biased in V and J gene usage.

The V gene lost 7 bases and the J gene lost 4 bases, with 10 bases spanning the gap. The CDR3 spans 13 residues. Germline-derived CDR1 and CDR2 are MGHDK and SYGVNS. Corrective heart surgery yielded the resections from which the thymus tissue came. Samples came from healthy Finnish infants during open corrective cardiac surgery. Assay: immunoSEQ multiplex PCR; the TCRdb copy retains only in-frame clones and omits some. The sample lists 65,000 to 90,000 clones, 85% to 95% occurring once. In the case of this clone: As yet, its antigen is unknown.

The sequencing sample was made of thymus tissue. The rearrangement joins TRBV25-1 to TRBJ2-2; D gene unclear. The TCR comes from a girl in the first two years of life with a congenital heart defect but otherwise immunologically healthy. In DNA form, the CDR3 reads TGTGCCAGCAAAGGTTGGGTCACCGGGGAGCTGTTTTTT. It specifies CASKGWVTGELFF.